Below, 30 T cell receptor beta chains from the same sample are listed, as sequenced in a study of blood T cell repertoires in COVID-19. The protocol was immunoSEQ multiplex PCR, while the TCRdb copy is restricted to in-frame clones and leaves out a portion. The sample yields 110,000 to 150,000 clones, 82% seen once. Sequenced sample: peripheral blood. These receptors all stem from a woman of 80 years or more with acute or convalescent COVID-19.

The chain has TRBV13 and TRBJ1-3; 9 bases line up with TRBD1. CDR3 length: 19 amino acids. With V trimmed by 3 bases and J by 4 bases, 16 bases remained unmatched. Germline V gene sequence: CDR1 PRHDT, CDR2 FYEKMQ (reference sequence). CDR3 sequence reads: CASSFLRQGDGMRGNTIYF. The CDR3 bases are TGTGCCAGCAGCTTCCTCCGACAGGGGGATGGGATGCGGGGAAACACCATATATTTT. Filled out from reference TRBV13 and TRBJ1-3, the complete variable domain reads AAGVIQSPRHLIKEKRETATLKCYPIPRHDTVYWYQQGPGQDPQFLISFYEKMQSDKGSIPDRFSAQQFSDYHSELNMSSLELGDSALYFCASSFLRQGDGMRGNTIYFGEGSWLTVV.

J is TRBJ1-5 and V is TRBV6-1; 9 positions agree with TRBD1. V shed 3 bases and J 6 bases; nucleotides not matched to a gene: 6. Germline V gene data show CDR1 as MNHNS and CDR2 as SASEGT. This CDR3 is built from 15 residues. Written as DNA, the CDR3 is TGTGCCAGCAGTGACACCGGGACAGGGTTTCAGCCCCAGCATTTT. It specifies CASSDTGTGFQPQHF.

The genes are TRBV5-1 and TRBJ2-7, with 9 bases aligning to TRBD2. Per the germline V gene, CDR1 is SGHRS and CDR2 is YFSETQ. This CDR3 comprises 14 residues. The V segment lost 3 bases and the J segment 6 bases; nucleotides outside the gene matches: 7. The CDR3 DNA follows: TGCGCCAGCAGCTGGCGGGAGGGCCAATTCGAGCAGTACTTC. As protein: CASSWREGQFEQYF. Together with reference TRBV5-1 and TRBJ2-7, the CDR3 gives the full variable domain: KAGVTQTPRYLIKTRGQQVTLSCSPISGHRSVSWYQQTPGQGLQFLFEYFSETQRNKGNFPGRFSGRQFSNSRSEMNVSTLELGDSALYLCASSWREGQFEQYFGPGTRLTVT.

V is TRBV30 and J is TRBJ1-1; the D gene is possibly TRBD1 (5 bases). The CDR3 runs to 13 residues. The germline V and J ends were trimmed by 5 bases and 5 bases, with 15 bases remaining between them. Germline V gives CDR1 GTSNPN, CDR2 SVGIG (reference sequence). Written as DNA, the CDR3 is TGTGCCTGGTGTAGTCAGGGAGGAACTGAAGCTTTCTTT. This encodes CAWCSQGGTEAFF.

The V and J genes are TRBV2 and TRBJ1-5; TRBD1 matches at 9 bases. Unmatched junction bases numbered 6, after V lost 0 bases and J lost 3 bases. The germline CDR1 and CDR2 sequences are SNHLY and FYNNEI. The CDR3 contains 17 residues. CDR3 loop: CASSEAGTGWVNQPQHF. The CDR3 bases are TGTGCCAGCAGTGAAGCGGGGACAGGGTGGGTCAATCAGCCCCAGCATTTT.

This clone has just one count. V usage is TRBV5-4 and J usage is TRBJ2-5; TRBD2 agrees at 12 bases. CDR1 SGHNT and CDR2 YYREEE come from the germline V gene (reference sequence). Trimming at V came to 3 bases and at J to 5 bases, leaving 8 bases not matched to a gene. The CDR3 covers 16 residues. Written as DNA, the CDR3 is TGTGCCAGCAGCTCCCCGACTAGCGGGGGAACGGAGACCCAGTACTTC. Protein product: CASSSPTSGGTETQYF.

The V call is TRBV15, the J call TRBJ2-3; 7 positions match TRBD2. In germline, CDR1 is LNHNV, CDR2 YYDKDF (reference sequence). The CDR3 is 16 residues long. Trimming at V came to 0 bases and at J to 0 bases, leaving 3 bases not matched to a gene. CDR3 coding DNA: TGTGCCACCAGCAGAGATTGGCGGGAGAGCACAGATACGCAGTATTTT. It codes for CATSRDWRESTDTQYF. The whole variable domain, filled in from reference TRBV15 and TRBJ2-3, reads DAMVIQNPRYQVTQFGKPVTLSCSQTLNHNVMYWYQQKSSQAPKLLFHYYDKDFNNEADTPDNFQSRRPNTSFCFLDIRSPGLGDTAMYLCATSRDWRESTDTQYFGPGTRLTVL.

The chain links TRBV12-2 to TRBJ2-7; the table's D call, TRBD2, has no DNA check behind it. TRBV12-2 is a pseudogene. This CDR3 has 16 residues. The CDR3 bases are TGTGCAAGTCGCTCCCTCTTGAATAGCGGATACTACGAGCAGTACTTC. Translated, it gives CASRSLLNSGYYEQYF.

The sample holds a few counts of this clone. This sequence joins TRBV16 and TRBJ2-2; 10 bases fit TRBD2. The CDR3 totals 16 residues. Unmatched junction bases numbered 6, after V lost 4 bases and J lost 4 bases. The germline gives CDR1 KGHSY, CDR2 FQNENV. The chain's CDR3 is CASSLFEREGTGELFF. CDR3 coding DNA: TGTGCCAGCAGCCTATTCGAGCGGGAGGGCACCGGGGAGCTGTTTTTT.

A remark on this clone: The junction shows a germline mismatch at one end, possibly a read error. In nucleotides, the CDR3 is TGTGCCAGCAGCTTGGTACCCCTGCCCTGGGACAGGGTGAACTTC. Protein product: CASSLVPLPWDRVNF. The V gene is TRBV5-4, the J gene TRBJ2-4; TRBD1 matches 9 bases. CDR3 length: 15 amino acids. Germline CDR1 is SGHNT and CDR2 is YYREEE (reference sequence).

This chain uses TRBV10-3 with TRBJ1-2; D ambiguous. Trimming took 5 bases from V and 5 from J, leaving 15 bases between them. The CDR3 loop spans 14 amino acids. CDR1 and CDR2 from the germline V gene are ENHRY and SYGVKD. The CDR3: CAISPAGREYGYTF. CDR3 nucleotide sequence: TGTGCCATCAGTCCTGCTGGGCGGGAGTATGGCTACACCTTC.

The chain joins TRBV5-1 to TRBJ1-3, with 9 bases fitting TRBD1. Looked up from germline, CDR1 is SGHRS and CDR2 is YFSETQ. The junction had 3 bases not matched to a gene; V was cut back by 0 bases and J by 5 bases. The CDR3 covers 15 residues. CDR3 residues: CASSLAGQGRNTIYF. CDR3 DNA sequence: TGCGCCAGCAGCTTGGCCGGACAGGGGCGAAACACCATATATTTT. The complete variable domain, with remaining parts taken from reference TRBV5-1 and TRBJ1-3, reads KAGVTQTPRYLIKTRGQQVTLSCSPISGHRSVSWYQQTPGQGLQFLFEYFSETQRNKGNFPGRFSGRQFSNSRSEMNVSTLELGDSALYLCASSLAGQGRNTIYFGEGSWLTVV.

The rearrangement links TRBV20-1 to TRBJ2-7, with D maybe TRBD1 (5 bases). This CDR3 contains 14 residues. Trimming stripped 3 bases from V and 5 bases from J, with 17 bases between. The germline V gene has CDR1 DFQATT and CDR2 SNEGSKA (reference sequence). The CDR3 coding sequence is TGCAGTGCTAGTTTGAGGCAGGGTCTGGACGAGCAGTACTTC. Amino acid sequence: CSASLRQGLDEQYF.

The chain combines TRBV3-1 (or the pseudogene TRBV3-2) with TRBJ2-7; D is perhaps TRBD2 (6 bases). Germline V lookup: CDR1 LGHDT, CDR2 YNNKEL (reference sequence). There are 15 residues in the CDR3. Deletions cut 2 bases from V and 2 bases from J, with 13 bases between. In nucleotides, the CDR3 is TGTGCCAGCAGCCAACTGGGAGGAATCACCTACGAGCAGTACTTC. As protein: CASSQLGGITYEQYF.

The rearrangement links TRBV28 to TRBJ1-2; possible D gene TRBD1, 6 bases. Germline V gene sequence: CDR1 MDHEN, CDR2 SYDVKM. V was cut by 8 bases and J by 8 bases, with 18 bases left in between. This CDR3 spans 13 amino acids. For the CDR3, the DNA is TGTGCCAGCGTCCCCAACAGGGCTCGGGGCTACACCTTC. Protein sequence: CASVPNRARGYTF.

The rearrangement links TRBV28 to TRBJ1-2; 11 nucleotides agree with TRBD1. V lost 0 bases and J lost 13; bases outside the gene matches: 7. This CDR3 has 14 amino acids. Germline V gene lookup returns CDR1 MDHEN and CDR2 SYDVKM. CDR3 bases: TGTGCCAGCAGTTTATGGGGACAGGGGGATCTTTTCACCTTC. Amino acids: CASSLWGQGDLFTF.

This chain connects TRBV10-1 to TRBJ2-2; 8 nucleotides align to TRBD2. Germline V gene sequence: CDR1 WNHNN, CDR2 SYGVQD (reference sequence). The junction had 2 bases not matched to a gene; V was cut back by 3 bases and J by 2 bases. The CDR3 sequence is 15 residues long. The CDR3 loop reads CASSDSGTNTGELFF. CDR3 nucleotide sequence: TGCGCCAGCAGTGATAGCGGGACTAACACCGGGGAGCTGTTTTTT.

The genes are TRBV5-1 and TRBJ2-1; 14 positions match TRBD2. The CDR3 spans 16 residues. In germline, CDR1 is SGHRS, CDR2 YFSETQ. V lost 4 bases and J lost 6; bases outside the gene matches: 6. The CDR3 region has the DNA TGCGCCAGCAGCAGACTAGCGGGAGGGCAGGGCAATGAGCAGTTCTTC. It codes for CASSRLAGGQGNEQFF.

This clone was counted a few times. The chain couples TRBV5-1 to TRBJ1-3; 9 nucleotides align to TRBD1. From germline, CDR1 is SGHRS and CDR2 YFSETQ. V lost 0 bases, J lost 2 bases, and 3 bases stayed unmatched. The CDR3 contains 16 residues. The CDR3, as DNA: TGCGCCAGCAGCTTGGCTGGACAGGGGACTGGAAACACCATATATTTT. This gives the protein CASSLAGQGTGNTIYF.

V and J are TRBV18 and TRBJ2-2; a possible D gene is TRBD2 (5 bases). CDR3 length equals 16 residues. CDR1 and CDR2 (germline): KGHSH, LQKENI. The V and J ends lost 6 bases and 1 base respectively, with 15 bases between them. The CDR3 nucleotides are TGTGCCAGCTCCCCCACTACCAGCGGGAACACCGGGGAGCTGTTTTTT. Residues: CASSPTTSGNTGELFF.

The V gene is TRBV5-1, the J gene TRBJ2-1, with 12 bases aligning to TRBD2. Per germline, CDR1 SGHRS and CDR2 YFSETQ. The CDR3 contains 18 residues. Trimming at V came to 4 bases and at J to 6 bases, leaving 14 bases not matched to a gene. CDR3 protein: CASSPRPSGRAFGNEQFF. CDR3 coding DNA: TGCGCCAGCAGCCCTCGTCCTAGCGGGAGGGCCTTCGGCAATGAGCAGTTCTTC.

The genes are TRBV19 and TRBJ2-1, with TRBD2 identical over 7 bases. The CDR3 sequence is 14 residues long. The junction had 12 bases not matched to a gene; V was cut back by 5 bases and J by 11 bases. Germline V gene data show CDR1 as LNHDA and CDR2 as SQIVND (reference sequence). The CDR3 sequence: CASSYGLAGRQQFF. CDR3 in DNA: TGTGCCAGTAGTTACGGATTAGCGGGCCGACAGCAGTTCTTC.

The chain carries TRBV28 and TRBJ1-5; 7 bases match TRBD1. V dropped 9 bases and J dropped 1; count of bases not matched to a gene: 12. In germline, CDR1 is MDHEN, CDR2 SYDVKM. This CDR3 region has 16 residues. CDR3 region: CASKFRGVFSNQPQHF. The CDR3, as DNA: TGTGCCAGTAAGTTCAGGGGGGTATTCAGCAATCAGCCCCAGCATTTT.

CDR3 protein: CASSWGRRDTQYF. The CDR3 DNA reads TGTGCCAGCAGTTGGGGTCGGAGGGATACGCAGTATTTT. The rearrangement uses TRBV27 and TRBJ2-3; D may be TRBD2 (5 bases). V lost 4 bases, J lost 6 bases, and 11 bases lay in between. Germline V lookup: CDR1 MNHEY, CDR2 SMNVEV (reference sequence). CDR3 length equals 13 residues.

The chain links TRBV20-1 to TRBJ2-7; 8 bases are a match to TRBD1. Unmatched junction bases numbered 10, after V lost 3 bases and J lost 0 bases. Per germline, CDR1 DFQATT and CDR2 SNEGSKA (reference sequence). The CDR3 spans 16 residues. The CDR3 loop is CSASGQGAHSSYEQYF. The CDR3 DNA reads TGCAGTGCTAGTGGTCAGGGGGCACACAGCTCCTACGAGCAGTACTTC.

V usage is TRBV10-3 and J usage is TRBJ2-1, with 12 bases that match TRBD2. The germline gives CDR1 ENHRY, CDR2 SYGVKD. The CDR3 has 15 amino acids. Germline trimming cut 6 bases from V and 5 bases from J; bases unmatched to any gene: 5. CDR3 in amino acids: CAISTTSGRNNEQFF. Written as DNA, the CDR3 is TGTGCCATCAGCACGACTAGCGGGAGAAACAATGAGCAGTTCTTC.

The chain recombines TRBV30 with TRBJ2-3, with D possibly TRBD2 on 5 matching bases. Germline CDR1 reads GTSNPN; CDR2 reads SVGIG (reference sequence). Trimming took off 3 bases at V and 3 bases at J, with 7 bases between the two ends. The CDR3 sequence is 12 residues long. The CDR3 nucleotides are TGTGCCTGGAGGAGGGAAACAGATACGCAGTATTTT. It codes for CAWRRETDTQYF.

The chain employs TRBV19 and TRBJ2-1, with 10 nucleotides matching TRBD2. CDR3 length: 16 residues. V was clipped by 5 bases and J by 2 bases; unmatched bases: 6. Germline V gives CDR1 LNHDA, CDR2 SQIVND (reference sequence). The CDR3 sequence: CASSEEAGGPYNEQFF. CDR3 coding DNA: TGTGCCAGTAGTGAAGAAGCGGGGGGGCCCTACAATGAGCAGTTCTTC.

This clone came up once. The rearrangement links TRBV29-1 to TRBJ2-5; a possible D gene is TRBD2 (6 bases). The CDR3 contains 13 residues. The germline gives CDR1 SQVTM, CDR2 ANQGSEA. Trimming took off 7 bases at V and 0 bases at J, with 12 bases between the two ends. The CDR3 sequence is CSAKGLYQETQYF. The CDR3 DNA is TGCAGCGCCAAGGGACTTTACCAAGAGACCCAGTACTTC.

The chain carries TRBV28 and TRBJ2-7; D ambiguous. CDR1 MDHEN and CDR2 SYDVKM come from the germline V gene. CDR3 length equals 16 residues. V was pared by 6 bases and J by 1 base, with 19 bases between. The CDR3 sequence: CASSPRYFSGSYEQYF. CDR3 DNA: TGTGCCAGCAGCCCACGCTATTTTTCAGGTTCCTACGAGCAGTACTTC.